This T cell receptor beta chain was recovered during a study of T cell changes during pregnancy in multiple sclerosis (dated by TCRdb to 2018 to 2020). As for the study more broadly: The study looked at changes in the T cell repertoire across pregnancy in women with multiple sclerosis.

The CDR3 spans 13 residues, from the cysteine through the phenylalanine. Only CDR3 DNA remains: 39 bases, in frame from the first base. Per the germline V gene, MGHDK is the CDR1 and SYGVNS is the CDR2. From V the trimming removes 7 bases and from J it removes 6 bases, while the gene matches leave 8 bases of the junction unaccounted for. This clone appeared a few times. Its antigen is not yet known. Base qualities are missing; no much larger clone stands one base away. The library was prepared using the immunoSEQ multiplex PCR assay. Sourced from immuneACCESS, this table was stored by TCRdb with only in-frame sequences that have V and J called. A share of the clones is absent; for the studies checked, an unresolved V gene accounts for under half, and the remainder has no known explanation. Within this sample are tens of thousands of clones, with 90% to 95% of them counted one time only. The ten largest clones take up more than 0.9% of the sample.

The receptor comes from a female donor with multiple sclerosis, enrolled in a pregnancy study. The receptor chain draws on TRBV25-1 and TRBJ1-1; TRBD1 matches 7 bases in the middle. Sequencing was performed on peripheral blood, taken in the third trimester of pregnancy. Here the CDR3 is given as CASTGQAGAEAFF. DNA sequence: TGTGCCAGCACCGGACAGGCTGGCGCTGAAGCTTTCTTT.